This TCR beta chain was captured in a study of T cells after posttransplantation cyclophosphamide. Some clones are missing from TCRdb's copy, which holds only in-frame ones; the method was immunoSEQ multiplex PCR. The sample gives 15,000 to 20,000 clones, 85% of which show up once; about 27% is in the top ten. Control samples came 1 year after myeloablative marrow transplants with methotrexate plus calcineurin inhibitor. V dropped 7 bases and J dropped 7; count of bases not matched to a gene: 7. The germline V gene encodes CDR1 LNHDA and CDR2 SQIVND (reference sequence). The CDR3 has 14 amino acids. This TCR came from a female patient aged 18 to 29 who received an allogeneic stem cell transplant from an unrelated donor, was CMV-positive, and had acute and chronic GVHD. The graft donor may account for some of the T cells. The gene calls are TRBV19 and TRBJ1-1; TRBD1 agrees at 12 bases. The source was PBMCs, collected after allogeneic stem cell transplant with calcineurin inhibitor and methotrexate. The CDR3 is CASTGTGGRYEAFF. The DNA of the CDR3 is TGTGCCAGTACCGGGACAGGGGGCCGCTATGAAGCTTTCTTT.